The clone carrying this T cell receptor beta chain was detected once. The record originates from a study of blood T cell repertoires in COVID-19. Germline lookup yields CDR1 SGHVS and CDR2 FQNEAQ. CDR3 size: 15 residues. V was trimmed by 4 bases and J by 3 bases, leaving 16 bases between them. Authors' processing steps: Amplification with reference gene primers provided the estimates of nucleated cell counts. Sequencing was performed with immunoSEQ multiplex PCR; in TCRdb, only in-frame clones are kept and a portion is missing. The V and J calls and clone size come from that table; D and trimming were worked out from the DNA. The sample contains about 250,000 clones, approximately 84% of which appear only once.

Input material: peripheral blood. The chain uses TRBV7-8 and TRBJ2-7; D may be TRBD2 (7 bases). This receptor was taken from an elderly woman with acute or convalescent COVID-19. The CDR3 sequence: CASSSLQGGGYEQYF. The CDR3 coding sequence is TGTGCCAGCAGCTCTCTACAGGGAGGGGGCTACGAGCAGTACTTC.